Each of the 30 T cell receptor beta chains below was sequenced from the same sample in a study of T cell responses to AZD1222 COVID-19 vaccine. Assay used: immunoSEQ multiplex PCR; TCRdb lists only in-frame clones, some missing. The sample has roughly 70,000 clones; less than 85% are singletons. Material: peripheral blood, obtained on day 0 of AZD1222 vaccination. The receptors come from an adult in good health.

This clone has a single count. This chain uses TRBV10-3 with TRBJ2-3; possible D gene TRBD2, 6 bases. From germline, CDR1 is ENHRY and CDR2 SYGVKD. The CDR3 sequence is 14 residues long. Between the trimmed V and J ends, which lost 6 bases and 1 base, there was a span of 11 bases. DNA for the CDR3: TGTGCCATCAGGGACGGGGGTGGCACAGATACGCAGTATTTT. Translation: CAIRDGGGTDTQYF.

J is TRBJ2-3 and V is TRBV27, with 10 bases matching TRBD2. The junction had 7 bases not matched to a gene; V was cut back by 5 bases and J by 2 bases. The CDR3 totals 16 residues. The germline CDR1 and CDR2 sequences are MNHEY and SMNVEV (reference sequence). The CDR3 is CASSTWTSGHTDTQYF. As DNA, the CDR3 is TGTGCCAGCAGTACCTGGACTAGCGGACACACAGATACGCAGTATTTT.

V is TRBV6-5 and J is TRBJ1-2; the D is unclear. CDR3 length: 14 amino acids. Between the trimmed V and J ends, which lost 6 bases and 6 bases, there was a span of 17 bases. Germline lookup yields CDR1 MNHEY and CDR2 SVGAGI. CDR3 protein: CASSPTGPEDGYTF. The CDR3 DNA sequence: TGTGCCAGCAGCCCCACCGGGCCGGAGGATGGCTACACCTTC.

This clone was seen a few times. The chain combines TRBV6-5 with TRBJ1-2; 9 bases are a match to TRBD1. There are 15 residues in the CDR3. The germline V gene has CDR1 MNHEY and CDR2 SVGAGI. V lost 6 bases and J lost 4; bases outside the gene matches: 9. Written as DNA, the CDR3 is TGTGCCAGCAGCCTAATTCCGGGACAGGGCTATGGCTACACCTTC. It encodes CASSLIPGQGYGYTF.

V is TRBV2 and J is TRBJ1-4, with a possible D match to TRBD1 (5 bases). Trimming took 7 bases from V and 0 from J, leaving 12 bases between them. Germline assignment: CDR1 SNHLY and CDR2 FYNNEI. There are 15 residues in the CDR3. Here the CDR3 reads CASTLSTATNEKLFF. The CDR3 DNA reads TGTGCCAGCACCCTATCGACAGCAACTAATGAAAAACTGTTTTTT.

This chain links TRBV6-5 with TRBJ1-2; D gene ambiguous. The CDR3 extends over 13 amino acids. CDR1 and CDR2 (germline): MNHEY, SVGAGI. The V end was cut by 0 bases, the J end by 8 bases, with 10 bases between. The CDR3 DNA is TGTGCCAGCAGTTACTCGTTTAGTATGGGCTACACCTTC. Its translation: CASSYSFSMGYTF.

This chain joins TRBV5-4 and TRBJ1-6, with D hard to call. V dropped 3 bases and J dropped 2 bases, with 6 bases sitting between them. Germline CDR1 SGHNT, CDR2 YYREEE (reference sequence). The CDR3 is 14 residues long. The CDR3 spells CASSSRTYNSPLHF. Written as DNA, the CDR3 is TGTGCCAGCAGCTCTCGTACCTATAATTCACCCCTCCACTTT. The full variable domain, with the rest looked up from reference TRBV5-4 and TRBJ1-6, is ETGVTQSPTHLIKTRGQQVTLRCSSQSGHNTVSWYQQALGQGPQFIFQYYREEENGRGNFPPRFSGLQFPNYSSELNVNALELDDSALYLCASSSRTYNSPLHFGNGTRLTVT.

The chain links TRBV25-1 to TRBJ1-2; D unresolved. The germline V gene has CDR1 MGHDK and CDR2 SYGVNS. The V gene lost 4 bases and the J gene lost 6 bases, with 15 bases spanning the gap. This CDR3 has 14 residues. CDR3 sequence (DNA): TGTGCCAGCAGTGGCGTGGGTCCAACGGATGGCTACACCTTC. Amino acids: CASSGVGPTDGYTF.

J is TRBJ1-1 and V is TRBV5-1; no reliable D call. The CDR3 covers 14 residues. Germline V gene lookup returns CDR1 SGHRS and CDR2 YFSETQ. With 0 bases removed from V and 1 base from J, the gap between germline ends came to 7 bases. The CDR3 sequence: CASSLVSQNTEAFF. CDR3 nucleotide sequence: TGCGCCAGCAGCTTGGTGTCACAGAACACTGAAGCTTTCTTT.

CDR3 sequence (DNA): TGTGCCAGCAGCTTATTACTAGCGGGAGGGGAAGAGACCCAGTACTTC. It yields the protein CASSLLLAGGEETQYF. The V call is TRBV7-2, the J call TRBJ2-5, with 13 bases matching TRBD2. Germline V CDR1 and CDR2: SGHTA, FQGNSA. The CDR3 has 16 amino acids. V gave up 2 bases and J gave up 3 bases; unmatched junction bases: 3.

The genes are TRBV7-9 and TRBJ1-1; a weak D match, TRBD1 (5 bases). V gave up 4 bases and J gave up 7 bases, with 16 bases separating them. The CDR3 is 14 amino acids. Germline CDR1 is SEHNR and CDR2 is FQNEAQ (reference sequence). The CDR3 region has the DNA TGTGCCAGCAGCTCGGTGGGGGTTTTGCTTGAAGCTTTCTTT. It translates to CASSSVGVLLEAFF. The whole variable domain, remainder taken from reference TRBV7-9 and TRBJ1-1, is DTGVSQNPRHKITKRGQNVTFRCDPISEHNRLYWYRQTLGQGPEFLTYFQNEAQLEKSRLLSDRFSAERPKGSFSTLEIQRTEQGDSAMYLCASSSVGVLLEAFFGQGTRLTVV.

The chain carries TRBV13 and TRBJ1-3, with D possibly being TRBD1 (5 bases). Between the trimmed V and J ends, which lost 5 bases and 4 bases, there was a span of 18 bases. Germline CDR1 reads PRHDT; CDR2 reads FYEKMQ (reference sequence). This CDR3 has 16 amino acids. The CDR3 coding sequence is TGTGCCAGCAGCGCCGTGGGCAGGGTCGCCGGAAACACCATATATTTT. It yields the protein CASSAVGRVAGNTIYF.

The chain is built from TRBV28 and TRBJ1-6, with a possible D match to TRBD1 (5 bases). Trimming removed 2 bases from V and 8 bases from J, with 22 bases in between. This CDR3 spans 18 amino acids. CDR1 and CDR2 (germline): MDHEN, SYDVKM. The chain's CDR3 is CASSLVATVTELDSPLHF. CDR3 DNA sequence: TGTGCCAGCAGTTTAGTGGCGACAGTAACGGAATTAGATTCACCCCTCCACTTT.

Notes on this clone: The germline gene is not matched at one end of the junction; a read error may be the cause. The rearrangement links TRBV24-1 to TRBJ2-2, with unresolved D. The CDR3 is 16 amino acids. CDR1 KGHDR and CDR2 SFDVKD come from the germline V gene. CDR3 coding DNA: TGTGCCACCAGCGATTTCAATCCTCCGAACACCGGGGAGCTGTTTTTT. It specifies CATSDFNPPNTGELFF.

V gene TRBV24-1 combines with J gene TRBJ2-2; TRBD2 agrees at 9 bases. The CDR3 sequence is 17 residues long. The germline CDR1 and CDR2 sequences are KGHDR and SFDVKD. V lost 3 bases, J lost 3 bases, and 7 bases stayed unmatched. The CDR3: CATSDRGTSLYTGELFF. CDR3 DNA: TGTGCCACCAGTGATCGTGGGACTAGCTTATACACCGGGGAGCTGTTTTTT.

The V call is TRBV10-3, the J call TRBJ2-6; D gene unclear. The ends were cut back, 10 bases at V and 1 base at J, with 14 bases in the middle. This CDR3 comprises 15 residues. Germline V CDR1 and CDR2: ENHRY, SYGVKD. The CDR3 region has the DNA TGTGCCACCAAACCCGTCCTTTCTGGGGCCAACGTCCTGACTTTC. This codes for CATKPVLSGANVLTF.

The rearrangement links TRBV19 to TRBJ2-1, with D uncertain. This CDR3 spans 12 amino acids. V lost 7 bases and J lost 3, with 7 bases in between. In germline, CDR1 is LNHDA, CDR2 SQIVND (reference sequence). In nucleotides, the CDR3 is TGTGCCAGTACAACGGGCTACAATGAGCAGTTCTTC. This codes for CASTTGYNEQFF. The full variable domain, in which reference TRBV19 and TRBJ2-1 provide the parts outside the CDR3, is DGGITQSPKYLFRKEGQNVTLSCEQNLNHDAMYWYRQDPGQGLRLIYYSQIVNDFQKGDIAEGYSVSREKKESFPLTVTSAQKNPTAFYLCASTTGYNEQFFGPGTRLTVL.

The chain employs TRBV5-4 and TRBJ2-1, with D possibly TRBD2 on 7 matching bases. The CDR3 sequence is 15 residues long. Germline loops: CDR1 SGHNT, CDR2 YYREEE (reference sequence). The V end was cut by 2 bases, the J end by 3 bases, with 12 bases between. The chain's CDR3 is CASSFGLGGYNEQFF. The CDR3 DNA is TGTGCCAGCAGCTTTGGACTAGGGGGCTACAATGAGCAGTTCTTC.

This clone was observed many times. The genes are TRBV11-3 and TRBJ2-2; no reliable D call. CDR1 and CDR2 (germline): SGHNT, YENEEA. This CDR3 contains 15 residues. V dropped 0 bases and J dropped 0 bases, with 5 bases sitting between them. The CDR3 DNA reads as TGTGCCAGCAGCTTAGAAGGGACGAACACCGGGGAGCTGTTTTTT. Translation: CASSLEGTNTGELFF.

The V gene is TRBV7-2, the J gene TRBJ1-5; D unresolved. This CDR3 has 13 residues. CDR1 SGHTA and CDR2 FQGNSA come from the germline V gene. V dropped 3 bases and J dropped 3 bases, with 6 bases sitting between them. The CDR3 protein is CASSLQFNQPQHF. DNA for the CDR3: TGTGCCAGCAGCTTGCAATTCAATCAGCCCCAGCATTTT.

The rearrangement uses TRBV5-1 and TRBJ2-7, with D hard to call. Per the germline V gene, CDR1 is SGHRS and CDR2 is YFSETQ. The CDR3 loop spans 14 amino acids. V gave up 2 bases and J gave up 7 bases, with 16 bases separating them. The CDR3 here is CASSFTTSQTEQYF. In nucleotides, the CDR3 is TGCGCCAGCAGCTTCACTACTTCTCAAACGGAGCAGTACTTC.

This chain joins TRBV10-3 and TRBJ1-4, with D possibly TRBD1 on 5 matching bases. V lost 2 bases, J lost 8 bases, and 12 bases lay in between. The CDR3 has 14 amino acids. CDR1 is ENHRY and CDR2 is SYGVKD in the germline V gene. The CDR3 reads CAISEVGVREKLFF. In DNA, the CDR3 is TGTGCCATCAGTGAGGTGGGGGTAAGAGAAAAACTGTTTTTT.

The CDR3 DNA sequence: TGTGCCAGCAGCTTGAAACTCCATGGGAGCACAGATACGCAGTATTTT. It is translated as CASSLKLHGSTDTQYF. The gene calls are TRBV5-6 and TRBJ2-3; D unclear. In germline, CDR1 is SGHDT, CDR2 YYEEEE. Trimming took off 1 base at V and 0 bases at J, with 12 bases between the two ends. There are 16 residues in the CDR3.

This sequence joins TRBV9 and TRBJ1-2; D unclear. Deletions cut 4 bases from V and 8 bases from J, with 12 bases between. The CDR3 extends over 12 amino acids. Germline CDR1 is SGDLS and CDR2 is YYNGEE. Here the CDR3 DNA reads TGTGCCAGCAGCACGAACAAGGGAGGCTACACCTTC. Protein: CASSTNKGGYTF. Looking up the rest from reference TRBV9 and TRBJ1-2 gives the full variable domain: DSGVTQTPKHLITATGQRVTLRCSPRSGDLSVYWYQQSLDQGLQFLIQYYNGEERAKGNILERFSAQQFPDLHSELNLSSLELGDSALYFCASSTNKGGYTFGSGTRLTVV.

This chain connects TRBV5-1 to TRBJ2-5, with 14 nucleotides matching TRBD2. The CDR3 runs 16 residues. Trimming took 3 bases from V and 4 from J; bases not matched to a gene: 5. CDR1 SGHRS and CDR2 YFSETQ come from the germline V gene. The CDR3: CASSSLGLAGGETQYF. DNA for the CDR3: TGCGCCAGCAGCTCACTCGGACTAGCGGGAGGAGAGACCCAGTACTTC.

CDR3 residues: CASSHTADLPSNTEAFF. The CDR3 nucleotides are TGTGCCAGCAGCCACACAGCCGACCTCCCGTCGAACACTGAAGCTTTCTTT. The chain links TRBV5-8 to TRBJ1-1, with D unresolved. The V gene lost 4 bases and the J gene lost 1 base, with 20 bases spanning the gap. This CDR3 is 17 amino acids long. The germline V gene encodes CDR1 SGHTS and CDR2 YDEGEE.

The CDR3 is CASSKRGRRTGINEQFF. The CDR3, as DNA: TGTGCCAGCAGCAAACGGGGTCGGAGGACAGGGATAAATGAGCAGTTCTTC. The chain uses TRBV21-1 and TRBJ2-1; the D segment call TRBD1 is taken from the table without a DNA check. TRBV21-1 is a known pseudogene. The CDR3 extends over 17 amino acids.

The CDR3: CSVQSTGAGELFF. In nucleotides, the CDR3 is TGCAGCGTACAATCGACAGGGGCCGGGGAGCTGTTTTTT. V and J are TRBV29-1 and TRBJ2-2; TRBD1 matches at 8 bases. The CDR3 covers 13 residues. Germline V lookup: CDR1 SQVTM, CDR2 ANQGSEA. The J segment lost 6 bases and the V segment lost 6 bases, leaving 6 bases of the junction unmatched.

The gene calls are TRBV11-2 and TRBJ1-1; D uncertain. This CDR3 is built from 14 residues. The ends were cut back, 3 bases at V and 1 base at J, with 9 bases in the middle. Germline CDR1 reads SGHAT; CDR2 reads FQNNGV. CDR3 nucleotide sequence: TGTGCCAGCAGCTTCTGGAGGAGGAACACTGAAGCTTTCTTT. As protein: CASSFWRRNTEAFF.

The CDR3 nucleotides are TGTGCCAGCAGCCTAGACACGGGGACAGTCTCTGGAAACACCATATATTTT. Protein product: CASSLDTGTVSGNTIYF. The chain has TRBV5-6 and TRBJ1-3, with TRBD1 matching 7 bases. Trimming at V came to 4 bases and at J to 0 bases, leaving 10 bases not matched to a gene. Germline assignment: CDR1 SGHDT and CDR2 YYEEEE. This CDR3 comprises 17 residues.